The 9 T cell receptor beta chains reported below all come from one sample, sequenced in a study of shared clonotypes between healthy human individuals (TCRdb year 2020). The method was the immunoSEQ multiplex PCR assay. In TCRdb, the immuneACCESS table is reduced to in-frame sequences with V and J assigned. These tables do not hold every clone; where another copy was compared, an unresolved V gene accounts for under half, and the others remain unexplained. The sample table lists millions of clones, 90% to 95% of them with a count of one. The ten largest clones represent under 0.45% of the sample. Material for sequencing was naive CD4+ T cells from PBMCs. The meaning of the sample's cell subset or site label: CD45RA+ positively selected. The receptor source for this set is a man in his late teens or twenties in good health. Some clones in this sample may be carry-over from other donors' samples.

This clone was seen once. The rearrangement uses TRBV11-2 and TRBJ2-1; 8 bases are shared with TRBD2. In germline, CDR1 is SGHAT, CDR2 FQNNGV. CDR3 length: 16 residues. The V gene end was trimmed by 0 bases and the J gene end by 4 bases; junction bases not matched to a gene: 5. The CDR3 nucleotides read TGTGCCAGCAGCTTAGAGTTTGCGGGAGGTTACAATGAGCAGTTCTTC. Translating it yields CASSLEFAGGYNEQFF. The whole variable domain, remainder taken from reference TRBV11-2 and TRBJ2-1, is EAGVAQSPRYKIIEKRQSVAFWCNPISGHATLYWYQQILGQGPKLLIQFQNNGVVDDSQLPKDRFSAERLKGVDSTLKIQPAKLEDSAVYLCASSLEFAGGYNEQFFGPGTRLTVL.

The chain recombines TRBV5-1 with TRBJ2-3, with TRBD1 matching 8 bases. The CDR3 consists of 16 residues. Germline CDR1 reads SGHRS; CDR2 reads YFSETQ. The V segment lost 5 bases and the J segment 0 bases; nucleotides outside the gene matches: 8. In DNA form, the CDR3 reads TGCGCCAGCAGGCCAGGGGGCGGAACAAGCACAGATACGCAGTATTTT. The encoded protein is CASRPGGGTSTDTQYF.

The CDR3 loop reads CASSLEFHEQFF. CDR3 DNA: TGTGCCAGCAGTTTAGAGTTTCATGAGCAGTTCTTC. The chain recombines TRBV28 with TRBJ2-1; D is undetermined. The CDR3 contains 12 residues. Germline CDR1 is MDHEN and CDR2 is SYDVKM. The V end was cut by 2 bases, the J end by 8 bases, with 7 bases between.

The table lists this clone with a count of one. V is TRBV6-1 and J is TRBJ1-1, with D possibly TRBD1 on 6 matching bases. The V gene's germline CDR1 is MNHNS and CDR2 SASEGT. The CDR3 consists of 15 residues. V dropped 0 bases and J dropped 1 base, with 9 bases sitting between them. CDR3 in DNA: TGTGCCAGCAGTGAAGCCTCGACAGGGAACACTGAAGCTTTCTTT. Translating it yields CASSEASTGNTEAFF.

J is TRBJ1-2 and V is TRBV7-9, with D maybe TRBD1 (5 bases). Trimming removed 4 bases at V and 2 bases at J, with 14 bases between. The CDR3 sequence is 15 residues long. Germline V lookup: CDR1 SEHNR, CDR2 FQNEAQ (reference sequence). CDR3 DNA sequence: TGTGCCAGCAGCTCCGTGGAAAGACAGAACTATGGCTACACCTTC. Translating gives CASSSVERQNYGYTF. The variable domain in full, completed from reference TRBV7-9 and TRBJ1-2, reads DTGVSQNPRHKITKRGQNVTFRCDPISEHNRLYWYRQTLGQGPEFLTYFQNEAQLEKSRLLSDRFSAERPKGSFSTLEIQRTEQGDSAMYLCASSSVERQNYGYTFGSGTRLTVV.

The rearrangement links TRBV18 to TRBJ1-1; a possible D gene is TRBD1 (5 bases). The V end was cut by 4 bases, the J end by 4 bases, with 16 bases between. Germline CDR1 KGHSH, CDR2 LQKENI. The CDR3 covers 15 residues. CDR3 in DNA: TGTGCCAGCTCACTGCTGATGGAGGGGAGCACTGAAGCTTTCTTT. It encodes CASSLLMEGSTEAFF.

The chain has TRBV27 and TRBJ1-2; 7 nucleotides align to TRBD1. This CDR3 region has 14 residues. The germline CDR1 and CDR2 sequences are MNHEY and SMNVEV (reference sequence). V gave up 6 bases and J gave up 7 bases; unmatched junction bases: 11. The CDR3 region is CASSRGTVESGYTF. CDR3 in DNA: TGTGCCAGCAGCCGAGGGACAGTAGAAAGTGGCTACACCTTC.

This rearrangement joins TRBV9 to TRBJ2-3; 11 nucleotides line up with TRBD1. CDR1 is SGDLS, CDR2 YYNGEE, per germline. The CDR3 is made up of 15 amino acids. Trimming at V came to 4 bases and at J to 11 bases, leaving 12 bases not matched to a gene. The CDR3 here is CASSPEDRGRVRQYF. CDR3 bases: TGTGCCAGCAGCCCTGAGGACAGGGGGCGCGTAAGGCAGTATTTT.

The rearrangement links TRBV5-5 to TRBJ2-5; D might be TRBD1 (5 bases). Near its end, the DNA agrees better with TRBJ2-7, so the J call may be wrong. This CDR3 is built from 13 residues. Germline loops: CDR1 SGHKS, CDR2 YYEKEE (reference sequence). The CDR3 loop reads CASTQGGEYEQYF. CDR3 bases: TGTGCCAGCACCCAGGGTGGGGAATACGAGCAGTACTTC.